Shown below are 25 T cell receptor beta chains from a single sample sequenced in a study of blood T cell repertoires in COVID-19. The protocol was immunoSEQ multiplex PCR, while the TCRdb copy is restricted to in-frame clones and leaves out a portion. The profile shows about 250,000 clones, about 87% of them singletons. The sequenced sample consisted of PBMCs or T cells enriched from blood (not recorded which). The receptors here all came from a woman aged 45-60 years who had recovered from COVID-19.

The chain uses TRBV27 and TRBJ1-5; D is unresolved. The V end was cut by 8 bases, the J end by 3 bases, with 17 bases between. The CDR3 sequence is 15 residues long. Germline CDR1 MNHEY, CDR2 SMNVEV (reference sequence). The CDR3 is CASQLGPAANQPQHF. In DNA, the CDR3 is TGTGCCAGCCAACTCGGCCCGGCGGCCAATCAGCCCCAGCATTTT.

The CDR3 sequence is CASSPGTSGRARDTQYF. CDR3 in DNA: TGTGCCAGCAGCCCGGGGACTAGCGGGAGGGCCCGAGATACGCAGTATTTT. V and J are TRBV7-3 and TRBJ2-3, with 16 bases aligning to TRBD2. CDR3 length: 17 residues. The V gene's germline CDR1 is SGHTA and CDR2 FQGTGA. With 5 bases clipped from V and 5 bases from J, the junction kept 7 bases outside the gene matches.

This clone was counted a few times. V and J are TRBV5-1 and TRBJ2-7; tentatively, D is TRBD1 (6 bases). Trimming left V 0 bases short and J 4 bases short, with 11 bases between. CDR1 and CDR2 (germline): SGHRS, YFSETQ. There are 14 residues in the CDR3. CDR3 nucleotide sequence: TGCGCCAGCAGCTTGGCCCTCGGACAGTACGAGCAGTACTTC. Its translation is CASSLALGQYEQYF.

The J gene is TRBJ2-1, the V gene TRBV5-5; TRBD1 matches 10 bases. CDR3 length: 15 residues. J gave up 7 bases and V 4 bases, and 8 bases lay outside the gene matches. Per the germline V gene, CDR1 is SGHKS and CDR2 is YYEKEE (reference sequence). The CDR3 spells CASSTGQGVGNEQFF. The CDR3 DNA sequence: TGTGCCAGCAGCACCGGACAGGGGGTTGGTAATGAGCAGTTCTTC.

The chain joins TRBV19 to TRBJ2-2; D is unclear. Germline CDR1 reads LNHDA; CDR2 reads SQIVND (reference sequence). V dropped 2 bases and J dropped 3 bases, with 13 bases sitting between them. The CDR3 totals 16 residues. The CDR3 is CASSISRFADTGELFF. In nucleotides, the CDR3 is TGTGCCAGTAGTATATCCAGGTTTGCTGACACCGGGGAGCTGTTTTTT.

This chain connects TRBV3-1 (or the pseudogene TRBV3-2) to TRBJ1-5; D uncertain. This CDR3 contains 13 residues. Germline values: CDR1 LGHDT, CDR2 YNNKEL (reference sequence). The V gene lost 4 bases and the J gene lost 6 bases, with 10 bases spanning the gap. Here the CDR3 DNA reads TGTGCCAGCAGCCTCCGAGAGCTTCAGCCCCAGCATTTT. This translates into CASSLRELQPQHF.

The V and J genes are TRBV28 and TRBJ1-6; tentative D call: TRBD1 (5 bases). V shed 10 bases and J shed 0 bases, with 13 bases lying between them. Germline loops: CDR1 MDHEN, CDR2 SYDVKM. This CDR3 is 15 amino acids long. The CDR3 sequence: CAITDTSSYNSPLHF. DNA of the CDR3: TGTGCCATAACGGACACGAGCTCCTATAATTCACCCCTCCACTTT.

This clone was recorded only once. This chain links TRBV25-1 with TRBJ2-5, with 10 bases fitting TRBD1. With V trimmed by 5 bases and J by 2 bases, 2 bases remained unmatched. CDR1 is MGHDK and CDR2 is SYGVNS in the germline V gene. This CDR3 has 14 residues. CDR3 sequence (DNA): TGTGCCAGCAGTCGGGACAGGGGTCAAGAGACCCAGTACTTC. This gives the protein CASSRDRGQETQYF.

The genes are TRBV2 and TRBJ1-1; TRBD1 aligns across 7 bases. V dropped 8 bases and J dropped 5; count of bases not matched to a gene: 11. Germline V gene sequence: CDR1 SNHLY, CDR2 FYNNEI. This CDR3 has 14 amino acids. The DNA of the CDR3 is TGTGCCAGCGGATGGACAGGCGGAGGGACTGAAGCTTTCTTT. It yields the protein CASGWTGGGTEAFF.

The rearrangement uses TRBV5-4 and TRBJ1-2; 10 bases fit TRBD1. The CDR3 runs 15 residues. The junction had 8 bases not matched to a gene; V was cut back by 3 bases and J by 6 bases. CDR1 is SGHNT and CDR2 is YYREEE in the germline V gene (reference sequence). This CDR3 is CASSSSGDRGHGYTF. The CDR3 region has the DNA TGTGCCAGCAGCTCCTCGGGGGACAGGGGACATGGCTACACCTTC.

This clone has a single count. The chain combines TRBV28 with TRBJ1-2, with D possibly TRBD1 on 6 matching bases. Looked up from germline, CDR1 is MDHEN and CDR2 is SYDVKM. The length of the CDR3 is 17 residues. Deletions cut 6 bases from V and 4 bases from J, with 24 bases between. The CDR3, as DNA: TGTGCCAGCAGCCGAGCCAACAGGGCACCTAAACCCTATGGCTACACCTTC. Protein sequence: CASSRANRAPKPYGYTF.

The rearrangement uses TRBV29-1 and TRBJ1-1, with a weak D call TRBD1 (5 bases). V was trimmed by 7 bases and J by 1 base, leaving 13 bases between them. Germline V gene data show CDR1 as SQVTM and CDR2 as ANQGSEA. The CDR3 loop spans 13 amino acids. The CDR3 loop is CSAVTASNTEAFF. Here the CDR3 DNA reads TGCAGCGCGGTGACAGCCTCGAACACTGAAGCTTTCTTT.

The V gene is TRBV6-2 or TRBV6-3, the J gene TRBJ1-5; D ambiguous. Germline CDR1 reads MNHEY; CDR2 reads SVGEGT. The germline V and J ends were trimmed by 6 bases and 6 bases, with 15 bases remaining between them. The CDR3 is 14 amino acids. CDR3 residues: CASSATSPFQPQHF. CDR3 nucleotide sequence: TGTGCCAGCAGCGCGACAAGCCCTTTTCAGCCCCAGCATTTT.

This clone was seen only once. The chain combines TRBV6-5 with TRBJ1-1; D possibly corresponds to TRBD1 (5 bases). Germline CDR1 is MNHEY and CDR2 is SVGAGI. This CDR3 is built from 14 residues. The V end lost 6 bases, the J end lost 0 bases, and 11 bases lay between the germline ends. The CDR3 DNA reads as TGTGCCAGCAGCCAAGGACATCTGAACACTGAAGCTTTCTTT. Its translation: CASSQGHLNTEAFF.

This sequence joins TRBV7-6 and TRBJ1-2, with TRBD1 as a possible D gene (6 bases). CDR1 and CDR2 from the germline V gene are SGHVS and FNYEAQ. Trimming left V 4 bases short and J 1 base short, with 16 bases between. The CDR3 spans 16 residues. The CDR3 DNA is TGTGCCAGCAGCTCTCAAGGGGGGGAATTTAACTATGGCTACACCTTC. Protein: CASSSQGGEFNYGYTF. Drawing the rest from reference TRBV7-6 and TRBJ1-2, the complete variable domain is GAGVSQSPRYKVTKRGQDVALRCDPISGHVSLYWYRQALGQGPEFLTYFNYEAQQDKSGLPNDRFSAERPEGSISTLTIQRTEQRDSAMYRCASSSQGGEFNYGYTFGSGTRLTVV.

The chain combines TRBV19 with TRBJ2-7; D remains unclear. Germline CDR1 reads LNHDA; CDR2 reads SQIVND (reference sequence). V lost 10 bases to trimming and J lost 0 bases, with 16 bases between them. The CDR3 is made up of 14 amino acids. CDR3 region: CATRRAASSYEQYF. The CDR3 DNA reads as TGTGCCACCCGACGTGCGGCTAGCTCCTACGAGCAGTACTTC.

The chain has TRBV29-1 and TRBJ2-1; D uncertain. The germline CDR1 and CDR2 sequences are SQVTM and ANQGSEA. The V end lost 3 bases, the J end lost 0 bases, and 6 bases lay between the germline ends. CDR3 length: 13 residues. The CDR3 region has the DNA TGCAGCGTTGAGATGAGCTCCTACAATGAGCAGTTCTTC. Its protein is CSVEMSSYNEQFF.

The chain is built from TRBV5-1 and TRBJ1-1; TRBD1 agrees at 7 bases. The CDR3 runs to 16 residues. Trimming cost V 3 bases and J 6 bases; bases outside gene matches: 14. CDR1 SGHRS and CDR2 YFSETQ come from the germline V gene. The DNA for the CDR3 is TGCGCCAGCAGCTCCCCTTCCGGACAGGTTCTTTCTGAAGCTTTCTTT. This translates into CASSSPSGQVLSEAFF. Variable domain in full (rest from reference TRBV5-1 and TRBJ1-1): KAGVTQTPRYLIKTRGQQVTLSCSPISGHRSVSWYQQTPGQGLQFLFEYFSETQRNKGNFPGRFSGRQFSNSRSEMNVSTLELGDSALYLCASSSPSGQVLSEAFFGQGTRLTVV.

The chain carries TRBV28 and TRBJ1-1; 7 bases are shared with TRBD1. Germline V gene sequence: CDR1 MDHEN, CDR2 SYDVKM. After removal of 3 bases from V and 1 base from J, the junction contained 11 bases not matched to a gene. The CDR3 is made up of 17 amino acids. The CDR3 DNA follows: TGTGCCAGCAGTTTGGGTCGATCGGCAGGGGGGAACACTGAAGCTTTCTTT. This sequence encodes CASSLGRSAGGNTEAFF.

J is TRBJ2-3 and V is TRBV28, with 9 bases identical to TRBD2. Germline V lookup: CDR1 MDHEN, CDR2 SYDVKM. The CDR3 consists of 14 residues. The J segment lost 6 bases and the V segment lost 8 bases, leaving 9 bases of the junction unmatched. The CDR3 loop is CASVGLAGIDTQYF. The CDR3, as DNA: TGTGCCAGCGTGGGGCTAGCGGGAATCGATACGCAGTATTTT.

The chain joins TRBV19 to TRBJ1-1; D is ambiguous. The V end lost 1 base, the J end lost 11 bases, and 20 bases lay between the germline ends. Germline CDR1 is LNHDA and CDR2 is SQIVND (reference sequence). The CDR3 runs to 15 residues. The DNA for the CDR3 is TGTGCCAGTAGTATAGTAGCGGGGTTCGATGTGTTTGCTTTCTTT. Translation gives CASSIVAGFDVFAFF.

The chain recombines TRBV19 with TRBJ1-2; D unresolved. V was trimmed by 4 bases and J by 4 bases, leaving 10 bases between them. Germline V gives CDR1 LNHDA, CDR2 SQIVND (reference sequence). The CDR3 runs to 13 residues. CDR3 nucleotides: TGTGCCAGTAGTACTAACCGGGGCTATGGCTACACCTTC. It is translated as CASSTNRGYGYTF.

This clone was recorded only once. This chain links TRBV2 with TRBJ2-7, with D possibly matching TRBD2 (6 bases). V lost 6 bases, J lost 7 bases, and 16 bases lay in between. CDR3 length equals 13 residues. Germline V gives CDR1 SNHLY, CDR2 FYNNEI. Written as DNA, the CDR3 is TGTGCCAGCAGGGGGGACTTTGGCGGGGAGCAGTACTTC. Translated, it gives CASRGDFGGEQYF.

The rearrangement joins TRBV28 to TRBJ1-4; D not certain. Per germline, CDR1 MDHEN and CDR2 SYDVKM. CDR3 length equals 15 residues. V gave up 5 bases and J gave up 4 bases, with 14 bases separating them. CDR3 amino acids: CASSRAGGNNEKLFF. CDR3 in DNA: TGTGCCAGCAGTCGGGCGGGAGGAAATAATGAAAAACTGTTTTTT.

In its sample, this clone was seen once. This CDR3 is CASSTPGQGVYGYTF. In DNA form, the CDR3 reads TGTGCCAGCAGTACACCGGGACAGGGGGTCTATGGCTACACCTTC. The chain combines TRBV28 with TRBJ1-2; TRBD1 matches 11 bases. The length of the CDR3 is 15 residues. Germline V gives CDR1 MDHEN, CDR2 SYDVKM. The V segment lost 5 bases and the J segment 4 bases; nucleotides outside the gene matches: 6.